These 16 T cell receptor beta chains were all obtained from the same sample, sequenced in a study of T-cell reconstitution after alpha-beta-depleted transplantation in children. Unique molecular identifiers were used in preparing the TCRbeta library. One entry per CDR3 protein results from TCRdb running MiXCR on the PCR reads. The sample contains some 220,000 distinct CDR3 sequences, under 13% of which appear only once. The sequencing used PBMCs, collected before TCRalphabeta/CD19-depleted stem cell transplant. These receptors originate from a child under three years old with acute myeloid leukemia, due to receive a stem cell transplant.

The V gene is TRBV5-1, the J gene TRBJ1-1; unclear D gene. Germline CDR1 reads SGHRS; CDR2 reads YFSETQ. The CDR3 totals 15 residues. V shed 1 base and J shed 6 bases, with 16 bases lying between them. CDR3 loop: CASSLKLTFGAEAFF. In DNA form, the CDR3 reads TGCGCCAGCAGCTTGAAACTGACCTTCGGGGCTGAAGCTTTCTTT.

Many counts were recorded for this clonotype. The chain recombines TRBV20-1 with TRBJ2-7, with D possibly matching TRBD2 (5 bases). V was clipped by 3 bases and J by 7 bases, with 16 bases between them. This CDR3 comprises 13 residues. The germline CDR1 and CDR2 sequences are DFQATT and SNEGSKA (reference sequence). The CDR3 here is CSASNTLSGEQYF. The CDR3 DNA reads as TGCAGTGCTAGTAACACCCTATCGGGGGAGCAGTACTTC.

The sample holds many counts of this clonotype. The J gene is TRBJ2-3, the V gene TRBV19; possible D gene TRBD1, 5 bases. Trimming left V 4 bases short and J 0 bases short, with 14 bases between. The CDR3 has 16 amino acids. Germline V CDR1 and CDR2: LNHDA, SQIVND (reference sequence). The CDR3 loop is CASSTTDFPSTDTQYF. The CDR3 bases are TGTGCCAGTAGTACGACAGACTTTCCTAGCACAGATACGCAGTATTTT.

This clonotype was counted ten times or more. V usage is TRBV11-2 and J usage is TRBJ2-7; D perhaps matches TRBD2 (6 bases). CDR1 and CDR2 (germline): SGHAT, FQNNGV. The V gene lost 5 bases and the J gene lost 3 bases, with 17 bases spanning the gap. The CDR3 covers 15 residues. CDR3 coding DNA: TGTGCCAGCAGCCCCTCCGGCGGGGACCACTACGAGCAGTACTTC. Translated, it gives CASSPSGGDHYEQYF.

This clonotype was observed a few times. The chain employs TRBV28 and TRBJ2-5; 8 bases match TRBD2. Trimming removed 5 bases from V and 5 bases from J; junction bases left unmatched: 10. The CDR3 extends over 15 amino acids. Germline CDR1 MDHEN, CDR2 SYDVKM. CDR3 in DNA: TGTGCCAGCAGTATCTCAGCGGGGGCGGGGGAGACCCAGTACTTC. It yields the protein CASSISAGAGETQYF.

Ten or more counts support this clonotype. The chain recombines TRBV5-4 with TRBJ2-3; no reliable D call. Germline assignment: CDR1 SGHNT and CDR2 YYREEE (reference sequence). Trimming pared 4 bases from V and 2 bases from J, leaving 14 bases between. The length of the CDR3 is 15 residues. The CDR3 loop reads CASSNGPLVTDTQYF. CDR3 DNA: TGTGCCAGCAGCAATGGACCCCTAGTCACAGATACGCAGTATTTT. The complete variable domain, with remaining parts taken from reference TRBV5-4 and TRBJ2-3, reads ETGVTQSPTHLIKTRGQQVTLRCSSQSGHNTVSWYQQALGQGPQFIFQYYREEENGRGNFPPRFSGLQFPNYSSELNVNALELDDSALYLCASSNGPLVTDTQYFGPGTRLTVL.

The chain recombines TRBV18 with TRBJ2-7, with a tentative D call TRBD2 (5 bases). V dropped 3 bases and J dropped 3 bases, with 12 bases sitting between them. CDR3 length equals 14 residues. Germline CDR1 KGHSH, CDR2 LQKENI. The CDR3 bases are TGTGCCAGCTCACCGGCCGGGGTGGGCTACGAGCAGTACTTC. Residues: CASSPAGVGYEQYF.

V is TRBV4-2 and J is TRBJ2-3, with TRBD1 matching over 9 bases. The CDR3 totals 15 residues. The junction had 12 bases not matched to a gene; V was cut back by 10 bases and J by 4 bases. Germline CDR1 is LGHNA and CDR2 is YNFKEQ. The CDR3 sequence: CAMSRGDRASDTQYF. The CDR3 DNA reads as TGTGCCATGAGCCGCGGGGACAGGGCTTCAGATACGCAGTATTTT.

The chain is built from TRBV20-1 and TRBJ2-5; D gene ambiguous. This CDR3 has 15 amino acids. V lost 0 bases, J lost 5 bases, and 16 bases lay in between. Germline CDR1 reads DFQATT; CDR2 reads SNEGSKA (reference sequence). CDR3 coding DNA: TGCAGTGCTAGAGACCCGGACCCCCCATGGGAGACCCAGTACTTC. Its translation is CSARDPDPPWETQYF.

This clonotype was detected many times. The DNA for the CDR3 is TGTGCCAGCAGCTTGACAGGGGGGGAGACCCAGTACTTC. This encodes CASSLTGGETQYF. The J gene is TRBJ2-5, the V gene TRBV7-2, with 9 positions matching TRBD1. J gave up 5 bases and V 3 bases, and 1 base lay outside the gene matches. Germline V CDR1 and CDR2: SGHTA, FQGNSA. The CDR3 runs to 13 residues.

This clonotype was found many times. This chain links TRBV20-1 with TRBJ2-1; D is unclear. This CDR3 region has 15 residues. Trimming cost V 0 bases and J 8 bases, with 17 bases left between them. CDR1 is DFQATT and CDR2 is SNEGSKA in the germline V gene (reference sequence). The CDR3 DNA is TGCAGTGCTAGAGATGAGTGGACGAATAACTATGAGCAGTTCTTC. As protein: CSARDEWTNNYEQFF.

This clonotype came up many times. J is TRBJ2-1 and V is TRBV7-9; D call uncertain. This CDR3 is 13 amino acids long. Per the germline V gene, CDR1 is SEHNR and CDR2 is FQNEAQ (reference sequence). V shed 2 bases and J shed 6 bases, with 8 bases lying between them. Written as DNA, the CDR3 is TGTGCCAGCAGCTTACATATCCTCAATGAGCAGTTCTTC. It specifies CASSLHILNEQFF.

The chain combines TRBV5-1 with TRBJ2-1; 7 bases agree with TRBD2. CDR1 and CDR2 from the germline V gene are SGHRS and YFSETQ. The junction had 3 bases not matched to a gene; V was cut back by 7 bases and J by 5 bases. This CDR3 has 12 residues. The CDR3 DNA reads as TGCGCCAGCGGGACTACTAACAATGAGCAGTTCTTC. The encoded protein is CASGTTNNEQFF. Variable domain in full (rest from reference TRBV5-1 and TRBJ2-1): KAGVTQTPRYLIKTRGQQVTLSCSPISGHRSVSWYQQTPGQGLQFLFEYFSETQRNKGNFPGRFSGRQFSNSRSEMNVSTLELGDSALYLCASGTTNNEQFFGPGTRLTVL.

The genes are TRBV6-5 and TRBJ2-1; D unclear. The CDR3 length is 11 residues. Trimming took off 8 bases at V and 5 bases at J, with 7 bases between the two ends. Germline loops: CDR1 MNHEY, CDR2 SVGAGI. The CDR3 nucleotides read TGTGCCAGCGGGAACAACAATGAGCAGTTCTTC. It encodes CASGNNNEQFF.

Many counts were recorded for this clonotype. The CDR3 DNA is TGCAGCTCCGGAAGCACAGATACGCAGTATTTT. Translated, it gives CSSGSTDTQYF. The chain employs TRBV29-1 and TRBJ2-3, with D uncertain. V lost 8 bases to trimming and J lost 0 bases, with 6 bases between them. The CDR3 contains 11 residues. CDR1 is SQVTM and CDR2 is ANQGSEA in the germline V gene.

This clonotype was recorded at least ten times. This chain connects TRBV20-1 to TRBJ2-7, with 12 bases identical to TRBD2. There are 13 residues in the CDR3. Unmatched junction bases numbered 3, after V lost 3 bases and J lost 6 bases. Per germline, CDR1 DFQATT and CDR2 SNEGSKA (reference sequence). The CDR3 DNA is TGCAGTGCTAGCGGACTAGCGGGATCCGAGCAGTACTTC. The encoded protein is CSASGLAGSEQYF.